These 18 T cell receptor beta chains originate from one sample sequenced in a study of blood T cells in healthy people across ages. A J-beta primer mix and a sample-barcoded 5' primer were used in a second PCR of about 6 to 12 cycles. TCRdb redid the calling of the 5' RACE reads with MiXCR, one entry per CDR3 protein. The data hold approximately 1.5 million distinct CDR3 sequences, with 42% observed a single time. Sequencing was carried out using blood. The source is a young woman in good health.

The rearrangement uses TRBV6-5 and TRBJ2-7; TRBD1 is a possible D gene (6 bases). In germline, CDR1 is MNHEY, CDR2 SVGAGI. V gave up 7 bases and J gave up 12 bases, with 28 bases separating them. This CDR3 region has 15 residues. CDR3 residues: CASIIDRPGYGDLYF. CDR3 bases: TGTGCCAGCATTATCGACAGGCCCGGTTACGGAGATCTGTACTTC.

This chain connects TRBV3-1 to TRBJ1-2; TRBD1 matches 8 bases. The CDR3 contains 16 residues. Germline trimming cut 3 bases from V and 4 bases from J; bases unmatched to any gene: 10. CDR1 is LGHDT, CDR2 YNNKEL, per germline (reference sequence). CDR3 protein: CASSHPSRTGSYGYTF. The CDR3 nucleotides are TGTGCCAGCAGCCACCCAAGCCGGACAGGGTCCTATGGCTACACCTTC.

J is TRBJ2-3 and V is TRBV20-1, with D tentatively TRBD1 (5 bases). Trimming left V 4 bases short and J 6 bases short, with 11 bases between. From germline, CDR1 is DFQATT and CDR2 SNEGSKA (reference sequence). The CDR3 is 12 residues long. The CDR3 protein is CSAILGADTQYF. Written as DNA, the CDR3 is TGCAGTGCTATCCTAGGGGCGGATACGCAGTATTTT.

The chain uses TRBV30 and TRBJ2-1; 9 bases agree with TRBD2. Germline assignment: CDR1 GTSNPN and CDR2 SVGIG (reference sequence). The V gene end was trimmed by 5 bases and the J gene end by 8 bases; junction bases not matched to a gene: 13. The CDR3 has 15 amino acids. CDR3 sequence reads: CAWALLAGVSYEQFF. The CDR3 DNA sequence: TGTGCCTGGGCTCTACTAGCGGGCGTAAGTTATGAGCAGTTCTTC.

The V and J genes are TRBV4-1 and TRBJ1-2, with no clear D. V lost 0 bases and J 6 bases, leaving 11 bases between the germline ends. In germline, CDR1 is MGHRA, CDR2 YSYEKL. The CDR3 is 14 residues long. In DNA, the CDR3 is TGCGCCAGCAGCCAAGAAGCCGGGATAGATGGCTACACCTTC. This encodes CASSQEAGIDGYTF.

This rearrangement joins TRBV5-6 to TRBJ1-1; weak D call: TRBD1 (5 bases). The CDR3 runs to 14 residues. V lost 2 bases to trimming and J lost 7 bases, with 15 bases between them. Germline V gene data show CDR1 as SGHDT and CDR2 as YYEEEE. The CDR3 coding sequence is TGTGCCAGCAGCTTCCGGGACCAACTATATGAAGCTTTCTTT. Its translation: CASSFRDQLYEAFF.

This clonotype has ten or more counts. The chain is built from TRBV7-3 and TRBJ2-1; 10 nucleotides align to TRBD1. Unmatched junction bases numbered 4, after V lost 4 bases and J lost 4 bases. Germline V gene lookup returns CDR1 SGHTA and CDR2 FQGTGA. This CDR3 is built from 15 residues. CDR3 amino acids: CASSSPGQGYNEQFF. The CDR3 nucleotides are TGTGCCAGCAGCTCCCCGGGACAGGGGTACAATGAGCAGTTCTTC.

The chain carries TRBV20-1 and TRBJ2-7; possibly TRBD1 for D (6 bases). Per germline, CDR1 DFQATT and CDR2 SNEGSKA (reference sequence). CDR3 length equals 15 residues. Trimming cost V 5 bases and J 1 base, with 18 bases left between them. DNA of the CDR3: TGCAGTGCTTTTCACAGGGAAAAAGGGTCCTACGAGCAGTACTTC. Its protein is CSAFHREKGSYEQYF.

The chain carries TRBV11-1 and TRBJ2-7; no reliable D call. V shed 4 bases and J shed 4 bases, with 11 bases lying between them. CDR1 is SGHAT and CDR2 is FQDESV in the germline V gene (reference sequence). The CDR3 has 13 amino acids. CDR3 in DNA: TGTGCCAGCAGCTCTCGTTGGATATACGAGCAGTACTTC. Amino acids: CASSSRWIYEQYF.

The chain links TRBV27 to TRBJ2-7; no clear D. This CDR3 region has 15 residues. Per the germline V gene, CDR1 is MNHEY and CDR2 is SMNVEV (reference sequence). V was clipped by 3 bases and J by 1 base, with 13 bases between them. The CDR3 DNA follows: TGTGCCAGCAGTTTTGGTTCTTTCGAGTCCTACGAGCAGTACTTC. Translated: CASSFGSFESYEQYF.

This clonotype has a handful of counts. This chain's CDR3 is CSAQRGTINEQFF. Here the CDR3 DNA reads TGCAGCGCCCAGAGAGGGACTATCAATGAGCAGTTCTTC. This sequence joins TRBV29-1 and TRBJ2-1; 7 nucleotides line up with TRBD2. The CDR3 spans 13 residues. Trimming removed 7 bases from V and 6 bases from J; junction bases left unmatched: 9. Germline CDR1 and CDR2: SQVTM and ANQGSEA.

This clonotype has more than one count but fewer than ten. The chain is built from TRBV4-3 and TRBJ2-3, with TRBD1 matching over 7 bases. Per germline, CDR1 LGHNA and CDR2 YSLEER. The CDR3 is 14 residues long. Unmatched junction bases numbered 4, after V lost 4 bases and J lost 3 bases. This CDR3 reads CASSRRQGTDTQYF. The CDR3 DNA reads TGCGCCAGCAGCCGTCGACAGGGAACAGATACGCAGTATTTT.

This clonotype was observed a few times. This chain links TRBV5-1 with TRBJ2-4, with D possibly matching TRBD2 (6 bases). The J call may be in error: the DNA end matches TRBJ2-5 better. In germline, CDR1 is SGHRS, CDR2 YFSETQ. This CDR3 comprises 14 residues. The CDR3 DNA sequence: TGCGCCAGCAGCTTCGGGGGAGTGAGGGAGACCCAGTACTTC. It yields the protein CASSFGGVRETQYF.

This clonotype was detected only once. The rearrangement uses TRBV27 and TRBJ1-1; 9 bases fit TRBD1. The CDR3 spans 14 residues. Germline values: CDR1 MNHEY, CDR2 SMNVEV (reference sequence). The V gene end was trimmed by 5 bases and the J gene end by 6 bases; junction bases not matched to a gene: 7. CDR3 nucleotide sequence: TGTGCCAGCAGTGCGGACAGGGGAGCGGCTGAAGCTTTCTTT. This translates into CASSADRGAAEAFF.

The J gene is TRBJ2-7, the V gene TRBV27, with D perhaps TRBD1 or TRBD2 (5 bases each). This CDR3 has 15 amino acids. In germline, CDR1 is MNHEY, CDR2 SMNVEV (reference sequence). Trimming removed 10 bases at V and 3 bases at J, with 22 bases between. CDR3 sequence: CATAAGAGSGYEQYF. DNA of the CDR3: TGTGCCACCGCTGCGGGTGCAGGGTCTGGCTACGAGCAGTACTTC.

On this clonotype: The junction departs from the called germline gene at one end, perhaps through a read error. The genes are TRBV7-6 and TRBJ2-1; no clear D. Germline CDR1 is SGHVS and CDR2 is FNYEAQ. The CDR3 contains 12 residues. The CDR3, as DNA: TGTGCCAGCAGCTTACACGGCAATGTGCAGTTCTTC. This gives the protein CASSLHGNVQFF.

This clonotype was picked up a small number of times. The chain combines TRBV12-3 or TRBV12-4 with TRBJ1-1; D call uncertain. V dropped 2 bases and J dropped 8 bases, with 9 bases sitting between them. CDR3 length: 12 residues. The CDR3, as DNA: TGTGCCAGCAGTTTAAGAGCATCGGAAGCTTTCTTT. It specifies CASSLRASEAFF.

The rearrangement links TRBV6-1 to TRBJ2-1, with 10 positions matching TRBD1. Germline loops: CDR1 MNHNS, CDR2 SASEGT. This CDR3 contains 15 residues. Trimming at V came to 4 bases and at J to 5 bases, leaving 5 bases not matched to a gene. The CDR3 loop is CASSARDRGNNEQFF. The CDR3 nucleotides are TGTGCCAGCAGTGCCCGGGACAGGGGAAACAATGAGCAGTTCTTC.